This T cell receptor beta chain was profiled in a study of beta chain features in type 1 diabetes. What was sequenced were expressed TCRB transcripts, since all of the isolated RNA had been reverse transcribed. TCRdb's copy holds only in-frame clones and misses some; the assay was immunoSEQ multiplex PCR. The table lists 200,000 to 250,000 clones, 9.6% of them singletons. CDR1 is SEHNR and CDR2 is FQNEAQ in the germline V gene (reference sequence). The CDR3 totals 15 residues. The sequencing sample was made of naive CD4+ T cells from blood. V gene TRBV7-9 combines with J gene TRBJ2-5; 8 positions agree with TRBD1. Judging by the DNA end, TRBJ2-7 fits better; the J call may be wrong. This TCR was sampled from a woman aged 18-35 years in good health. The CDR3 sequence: CASSPPGQEGIEQYF. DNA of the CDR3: TGTGCCAGCAGCCCGCCGGGACAGGAGGGAATCGAGCAGTACTTC.